The 9 T cell receptor beta chains reported below all come from one sample, sequenced in a study of T cells after posttransplantation cyclophosphamide. Cells defined as naive were viable CD3+CD4+ or CD3+CD8+ and CCR7+CD45RA+CD45RO-CD95-CD27+CD28+. Produced via immunoSEQ multiplex PCR; TCRdb's table is partial and in-frame only. The data show fewer than 35,000 clones, about 91% seen once. Material: naive CD4+ T cells sorted from blood. The source is a man under 40 in good health and a related stem cell transplant donor.

The CDR3 spells CASSASQGWGQPQHF. The CDR3 nucleotides read TGTGCCAGCAGTGCCTCACAGGGCTGGGGGCAGCCCCAGCATTTT. This sequence joins TRBV28 and TRBJ1-5; D possibly corresponds to TRBD1 (6 bases). V was cut by 5 bases and J by 7 bases, with 18 bases left in between. CDR3 size: 15 residues. Germline loops: CDR1 MDHEN, CDR2 SYDVKM.

The V and J genes are TRBV21-1 and TRBJ2-7; the D call TRBD2 from the table was never checked on the DNA. TRBV21-1 is flagged as a pseudogene. The CDR3 is 11 amino acids. CDR3 in DNA: TGTGCCAGCAGTCCGGTCTACGAGCAGTACTTC. Encoded protein: CASSPVYEQYF.

The genes are TRBV7-2 and TRBJ1-2, with 9 positions matching TRBD1. The CDR3 has 15 amino acids. CDR1 is SGHTA and CDR2 is FQGNSA in the germline V gene. V dropped 5 bases and J dropped 2; count of bases not matched to a gene: 6. CDR3 DNA sequence: TGTGCCAGCAGCCCCCTACAGGGGGCGAACTATGGCTACACCTTC. It yields the protein CASSPLQGANYGYTF.

This chain connects TRBV18 to TRBJ2-7, with 7 bases matching TRBD1. This CDR3 comprises 13 residues. The V gene end was trimmed by 6 bases and the J gene end by 3 bases; junction bases not matched to a gene: 5. Germline V gene data show CDR1 as KGHSH and CDR2 as LQKENI. CDR3 amino acids: CASSPTGNYEQYF. The DNA of the CDR3 is TGTGCCAGCTCTCCGACAGGGAACTACGAGCAGTACTTC.

CDR3 loop: CASSAIAGGKETQYF. CDR3 DNA sequence: TGTGCCAGCAGCGCCATAGCGGGGGGAAAAGAGACCCAGTACTTC. The chain recombines TRBV5-4 with TRBJ2-5, with 10 bases identical to TRBD2. The J segment lost 3 bases and the V segment lost 4 bases, leaving 6 bases of the junction unmatched. CDR1 is SGHNT, CDR2 YYREEE, per germline (reference sequence). This CDR3 contains 15 residues.

The chain carries TRBV2 and TRBJ2-4, with D possibly matching TRBD2 (5 bases). V was pared by 7 bases and J by 6 bases, with 16 bases between. The CDR3 is made up of 14 amino acids. Germline CDR1 SNHLY, CDR2 FYNNEI. The CDR3 loop is CASTQGWTRNIQYF. CDR3 sequence (DNA): TGTGCCAGCACCCAAGGGTGGACTCGAAACATTCAGTACTTC.

The chain links TRBV6-1 to TRBJ1-2, with D possibly being TRBD1 (5 bases). The CDR3 has 17 amino acids. Germline CDR1 MNHNS, CDR2 SASEGT. V shed 0 bases and J shed 2 bases, with 16 bases lying between them. The CDR3 DNA reads as TGTGCCAGCAGTGAAGCTACCTTAGCGGGGCCGAACTATGGCTACACCTTC. Its protein is CASSEATLAGPNYGYTF.

V gene TRBV19 combines with J gene TRBJ2-7; tentative D call: TRBD1 (6 bases). The germline gives CDR1 LNHDA, CDR2 SQIVND (reference sequence). The CDR3 contains 15 residues. The germline V and J ends were trimmed by 4 bases and 2 bases, with 15 bases remaining between them. The CDR3 nucleotides are TGTGCCAGTAGTAACGGACAGCCCGGTCCCTACGAGCAGTACTTC. Protein sequence: CASSNGQPGPYEQYF.

The chain joins TRBV5-1 to TRBJ2-2; D possibly corresponds to TRBD1 (5 bases). Germline CDR1 is SGHRS and CDR2 is YFSETQ. The CDR3 spans 17 residues. Trimming shortened V by 0 bases and J by 0 bases, and 12 bases separated the two germline ends. The DNA of the CDR3 is TGCGCCAGCAGCTTGGAAAGGGGCTCCGCGAACACCGGGGAGCTGTTTTTT. Its protein is CASSLERGSANTGELFF.